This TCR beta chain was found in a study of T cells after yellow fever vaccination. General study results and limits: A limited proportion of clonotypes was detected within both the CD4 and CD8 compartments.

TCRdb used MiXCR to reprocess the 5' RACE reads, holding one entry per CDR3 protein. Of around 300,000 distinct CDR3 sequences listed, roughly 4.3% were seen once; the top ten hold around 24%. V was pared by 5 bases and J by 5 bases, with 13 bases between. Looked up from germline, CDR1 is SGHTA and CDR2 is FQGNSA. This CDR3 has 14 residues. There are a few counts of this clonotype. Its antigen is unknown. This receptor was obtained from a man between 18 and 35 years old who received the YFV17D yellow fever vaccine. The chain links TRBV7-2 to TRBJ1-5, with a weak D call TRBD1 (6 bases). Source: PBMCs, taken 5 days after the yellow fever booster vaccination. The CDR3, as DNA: TGTGCCAGCAGCCAAGACAGGCCAGATCAGCCCCAGCATTTT. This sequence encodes CASSQDRPDQPQHF.